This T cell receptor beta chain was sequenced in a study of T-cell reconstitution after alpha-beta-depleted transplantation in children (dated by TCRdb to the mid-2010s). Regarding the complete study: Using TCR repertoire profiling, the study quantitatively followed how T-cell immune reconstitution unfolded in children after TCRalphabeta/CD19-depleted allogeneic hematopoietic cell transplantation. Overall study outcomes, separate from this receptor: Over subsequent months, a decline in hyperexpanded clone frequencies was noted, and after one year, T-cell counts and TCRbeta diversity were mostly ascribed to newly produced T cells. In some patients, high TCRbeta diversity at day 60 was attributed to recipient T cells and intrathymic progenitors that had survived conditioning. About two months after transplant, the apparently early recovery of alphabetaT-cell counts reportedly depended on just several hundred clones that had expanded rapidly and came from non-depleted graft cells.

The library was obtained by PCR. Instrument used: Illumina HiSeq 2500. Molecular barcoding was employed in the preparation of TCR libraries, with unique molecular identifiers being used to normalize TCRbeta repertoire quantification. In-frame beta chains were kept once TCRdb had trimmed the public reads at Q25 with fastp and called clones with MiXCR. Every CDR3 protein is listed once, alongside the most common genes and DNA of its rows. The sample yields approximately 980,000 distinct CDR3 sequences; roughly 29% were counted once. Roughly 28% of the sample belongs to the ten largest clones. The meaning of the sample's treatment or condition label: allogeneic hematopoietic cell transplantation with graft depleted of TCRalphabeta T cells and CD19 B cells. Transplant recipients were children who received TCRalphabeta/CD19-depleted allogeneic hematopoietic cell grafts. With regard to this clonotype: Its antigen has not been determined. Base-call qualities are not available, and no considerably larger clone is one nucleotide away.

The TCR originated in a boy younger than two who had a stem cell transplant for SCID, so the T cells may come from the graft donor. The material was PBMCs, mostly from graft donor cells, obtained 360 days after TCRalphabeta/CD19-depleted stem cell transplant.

This receptor carries the CDR3 CSAARDYNEQFF. The base sequence is TGCAGTGCGGCCAGGGACTACAATGAGCAGTTCTTC. The chain was built from TRBV20-1 and TRBJ2-1; a tentative D call is TRBD1 (5 bases match). The germline V gene (reference sequence) sets CDR1 to DFQATT and CDR2 to SNEGSKA. V was cut back by 6 bases and J by 3 bases, leaving a gap of 9 bases between them. The CDR3 numbers 12 residues from cysteine through phenylalanine. The DNA shown is the 36-base CDR3, in frame from base 1.